This T cell receptor (beta chain) came from a study of pediatric ulcerative colitis (dated by TCRdb to the late 2010s). About the full investigation: More than 5 ulcerative colitis patients had pancolitis and two had left-sided colitis, with histology consistent with ulcerative colitis in all. From nine newly diagnosed, treatment-naive pediatric ulcerative colitis patients and a few non-IBD control children, paired blood and rectal samples were collected. The Pediatric Ulcerative Colitis Activity Index classified a couple of patients as having mild disease, several as having moderate disease and three as having acute severe colitis.

During colonoscopy, one to two rectal pinch biopsies were obtained for research purposes. Before the diagnostic colonoscopy, none of the ulcerative colitis patients had been given immunosuppressive medication. Before DNA was isolated, the rectal biopsies underwent proteinase K digestion. The Wizard kit (Promega) was used to extract genomic DNA from both blood and intestinal samples. For CDR1 and CDR2, the germline V gene (reference sequence) lists LNHDA and SQIVND. CDR3 length: 16 amino acids, cysteine to phenylalanine. CDR3 DNA is the only sequence kept; it has 48 bases, read in frame from the first base. The V end loses 1 base and the J end loses 2 bases, and a stretch of 14 bases separates them. Concerning this clone: The antigen it recognizes is unknown. No base qualities exist here, and no much larger clone lies one base off it.

Rearranged CDR3 beta regions were amplified from genomic DNA with multiplex V and J primers using the immunoSEQ TRB Survey service. To keep depth equal across samples, survey-level sequencing depth of up to 500,000 reads per sample was applied. The libraries were purified, combined into pools and sequenced with Illumina technology. Under the source paper's analysis protocol: Productive clonality, sample overlap, pairwise scatters, CDR3 beta length, V/D/J gene usage and productiveness were assessed with immunoSEQ online tools. Alongside Shannon and Simpson indices, calculated diversity was computed as the number of unique rearrangements divided by total templates, multiplied by 100. Z-score normalized data were analyzed by principal component analysis with the R prcomp function and the ggbiplot package. Morisita's index was used to quantify the clonal overlap between blood and rectum within each subject. Sourced from immuneACCESS, this table was stored by TCRdb with only in-frame sequences that have V and J called. A share of the clones is absent; for the studies checked, an unresolved V gene accounts for under half, and the remainder has no known explanation. V and J calls and clone size come straight from that table; D and trimming were deduced from the DNA. This sample is represented by about 25,000 clones; roughly 74% of them were singletons. The leading ten clones occupy over 6% of the sample.

Study-wide findings and limitations: Rectal repertoire features separated controls, mild-moderate and acute severe colitis patients; acute severe colitis showed reduced rectal diversity due to clonal expansions. Two rectal CDR3 clonotypes were detected in all ulcerative colitis patients and were not detected in any of the controls. Significantly higher autologous blood-rectal clonal overlap was found in ulcerative colitis patients than in controls, which suggested increased T cell trafficking to inflamed tissue. T cells from blood may have been included in the rectal pinch biopsies, particularly in patients with overt colitis. The healthy control group was small, with only a few individuals. Because repertoires came from total lymphocyte DNA, patterns in rare subsets such as regulatory T cells may not be reflected. For technical reasons, substantially fewer templates were yielded by the blood samples of two patients, and these blood samples were excluded from blood-rectal overlap analysis.

The TCR comes from a boy aged 5-17 years with severe ulcerative colitis. Rearrangement joined TRBV19 to TRBJ1-1, with the D gene uncertain. The sequenced sample was gut tissue. Read as DNA, the sequence is TGTGCCAGTAGTATAGGTCTTAGGGAGGGAAACACTGAAGCTTTCTTT. Its protein product is CASSIGLREGNTEAFF.